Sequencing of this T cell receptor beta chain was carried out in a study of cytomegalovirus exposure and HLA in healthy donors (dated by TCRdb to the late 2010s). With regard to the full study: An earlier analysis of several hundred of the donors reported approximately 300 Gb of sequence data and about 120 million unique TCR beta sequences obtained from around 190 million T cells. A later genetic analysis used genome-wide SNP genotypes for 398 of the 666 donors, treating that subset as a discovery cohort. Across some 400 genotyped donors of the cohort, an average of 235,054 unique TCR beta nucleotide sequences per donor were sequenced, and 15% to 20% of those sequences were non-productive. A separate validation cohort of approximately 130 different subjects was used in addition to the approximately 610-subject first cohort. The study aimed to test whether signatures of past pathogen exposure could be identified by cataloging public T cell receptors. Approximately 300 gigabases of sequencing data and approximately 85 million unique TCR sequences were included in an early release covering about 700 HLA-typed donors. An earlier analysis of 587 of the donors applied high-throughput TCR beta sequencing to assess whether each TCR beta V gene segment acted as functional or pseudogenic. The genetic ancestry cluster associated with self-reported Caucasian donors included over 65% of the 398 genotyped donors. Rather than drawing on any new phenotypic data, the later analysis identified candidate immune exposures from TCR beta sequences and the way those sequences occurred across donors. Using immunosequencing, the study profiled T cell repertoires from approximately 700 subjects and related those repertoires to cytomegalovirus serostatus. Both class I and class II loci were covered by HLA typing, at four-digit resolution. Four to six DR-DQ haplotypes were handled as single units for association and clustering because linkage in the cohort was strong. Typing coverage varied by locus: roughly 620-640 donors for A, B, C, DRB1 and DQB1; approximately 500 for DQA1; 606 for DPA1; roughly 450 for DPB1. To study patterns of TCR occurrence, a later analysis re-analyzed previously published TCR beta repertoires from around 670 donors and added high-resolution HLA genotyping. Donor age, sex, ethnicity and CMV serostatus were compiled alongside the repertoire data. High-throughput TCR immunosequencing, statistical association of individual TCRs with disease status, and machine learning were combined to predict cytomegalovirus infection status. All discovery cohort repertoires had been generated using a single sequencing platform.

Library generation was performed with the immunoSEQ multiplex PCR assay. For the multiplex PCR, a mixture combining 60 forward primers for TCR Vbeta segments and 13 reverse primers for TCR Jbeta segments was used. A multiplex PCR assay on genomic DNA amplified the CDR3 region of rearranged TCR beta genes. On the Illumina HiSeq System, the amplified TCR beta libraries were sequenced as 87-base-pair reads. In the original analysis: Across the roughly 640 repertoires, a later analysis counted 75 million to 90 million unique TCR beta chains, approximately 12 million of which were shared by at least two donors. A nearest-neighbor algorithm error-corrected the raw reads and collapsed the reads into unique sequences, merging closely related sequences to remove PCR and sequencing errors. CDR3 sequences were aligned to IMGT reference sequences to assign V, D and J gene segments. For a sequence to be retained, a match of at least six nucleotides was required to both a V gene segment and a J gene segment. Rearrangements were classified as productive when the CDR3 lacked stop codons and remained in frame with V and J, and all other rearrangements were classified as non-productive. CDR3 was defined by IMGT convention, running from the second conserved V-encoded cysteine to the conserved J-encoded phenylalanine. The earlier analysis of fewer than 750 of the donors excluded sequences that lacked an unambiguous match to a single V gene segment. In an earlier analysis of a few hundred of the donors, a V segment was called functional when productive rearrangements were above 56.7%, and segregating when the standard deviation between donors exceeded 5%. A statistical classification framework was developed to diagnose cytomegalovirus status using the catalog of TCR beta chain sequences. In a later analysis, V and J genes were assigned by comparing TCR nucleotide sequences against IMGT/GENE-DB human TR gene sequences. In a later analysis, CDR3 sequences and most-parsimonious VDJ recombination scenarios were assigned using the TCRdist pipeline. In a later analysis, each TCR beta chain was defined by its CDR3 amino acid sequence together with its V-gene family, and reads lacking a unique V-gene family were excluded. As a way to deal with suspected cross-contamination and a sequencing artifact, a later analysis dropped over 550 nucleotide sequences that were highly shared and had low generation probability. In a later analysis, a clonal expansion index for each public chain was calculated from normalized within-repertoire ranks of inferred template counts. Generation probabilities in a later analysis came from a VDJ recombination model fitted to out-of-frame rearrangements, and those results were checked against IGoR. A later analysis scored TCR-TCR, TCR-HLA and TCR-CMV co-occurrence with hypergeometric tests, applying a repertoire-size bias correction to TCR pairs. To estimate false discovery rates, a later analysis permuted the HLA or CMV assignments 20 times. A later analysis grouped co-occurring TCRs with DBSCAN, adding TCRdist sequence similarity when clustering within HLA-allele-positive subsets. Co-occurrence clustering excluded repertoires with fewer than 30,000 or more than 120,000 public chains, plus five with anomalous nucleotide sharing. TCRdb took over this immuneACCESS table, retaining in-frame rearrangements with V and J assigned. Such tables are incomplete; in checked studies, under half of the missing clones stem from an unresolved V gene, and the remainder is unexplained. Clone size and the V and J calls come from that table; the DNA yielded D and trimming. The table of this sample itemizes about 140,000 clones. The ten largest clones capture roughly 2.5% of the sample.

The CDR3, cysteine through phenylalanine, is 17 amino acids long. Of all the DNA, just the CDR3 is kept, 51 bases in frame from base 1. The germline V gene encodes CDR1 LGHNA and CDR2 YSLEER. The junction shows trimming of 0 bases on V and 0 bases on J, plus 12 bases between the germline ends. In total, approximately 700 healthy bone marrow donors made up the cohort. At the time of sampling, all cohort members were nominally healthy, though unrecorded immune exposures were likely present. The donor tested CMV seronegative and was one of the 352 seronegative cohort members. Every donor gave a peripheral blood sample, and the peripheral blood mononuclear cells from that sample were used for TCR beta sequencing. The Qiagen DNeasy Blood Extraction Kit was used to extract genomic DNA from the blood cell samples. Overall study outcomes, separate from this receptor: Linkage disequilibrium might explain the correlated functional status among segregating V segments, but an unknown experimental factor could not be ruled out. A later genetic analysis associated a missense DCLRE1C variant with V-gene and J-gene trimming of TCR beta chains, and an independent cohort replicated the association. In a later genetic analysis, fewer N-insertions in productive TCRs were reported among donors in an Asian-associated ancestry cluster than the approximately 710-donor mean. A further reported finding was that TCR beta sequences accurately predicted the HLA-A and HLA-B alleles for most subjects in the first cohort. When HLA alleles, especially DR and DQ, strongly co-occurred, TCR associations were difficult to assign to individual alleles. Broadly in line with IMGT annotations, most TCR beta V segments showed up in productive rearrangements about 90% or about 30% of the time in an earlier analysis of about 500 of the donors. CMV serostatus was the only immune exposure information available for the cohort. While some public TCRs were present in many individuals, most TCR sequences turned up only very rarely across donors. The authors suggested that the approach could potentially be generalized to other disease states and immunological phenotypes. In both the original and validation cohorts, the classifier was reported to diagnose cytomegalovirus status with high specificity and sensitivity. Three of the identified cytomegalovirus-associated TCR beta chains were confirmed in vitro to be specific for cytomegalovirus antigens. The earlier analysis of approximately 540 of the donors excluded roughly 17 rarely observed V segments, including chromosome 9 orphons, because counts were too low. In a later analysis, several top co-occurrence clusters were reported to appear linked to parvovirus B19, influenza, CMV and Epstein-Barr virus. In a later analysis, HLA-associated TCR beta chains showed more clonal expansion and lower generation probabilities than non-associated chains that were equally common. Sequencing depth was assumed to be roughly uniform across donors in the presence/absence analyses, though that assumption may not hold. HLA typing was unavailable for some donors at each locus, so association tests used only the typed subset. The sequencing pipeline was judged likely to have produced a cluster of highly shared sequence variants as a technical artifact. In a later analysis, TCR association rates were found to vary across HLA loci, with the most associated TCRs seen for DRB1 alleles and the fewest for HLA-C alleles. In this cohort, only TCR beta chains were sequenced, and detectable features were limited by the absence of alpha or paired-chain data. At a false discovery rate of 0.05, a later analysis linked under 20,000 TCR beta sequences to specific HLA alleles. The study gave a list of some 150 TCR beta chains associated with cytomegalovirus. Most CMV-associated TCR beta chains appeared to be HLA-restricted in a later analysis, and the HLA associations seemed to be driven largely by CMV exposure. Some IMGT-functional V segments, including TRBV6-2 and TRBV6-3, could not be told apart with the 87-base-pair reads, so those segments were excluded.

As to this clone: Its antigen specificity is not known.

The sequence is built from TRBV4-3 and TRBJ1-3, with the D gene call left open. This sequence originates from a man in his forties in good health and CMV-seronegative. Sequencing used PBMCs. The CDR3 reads CASSQDAATSSGNTIYF. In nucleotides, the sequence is TGCGCCAGCAGCCAAGATGCGGCGACTAGCTCTGGAAACACCATATATTTT.